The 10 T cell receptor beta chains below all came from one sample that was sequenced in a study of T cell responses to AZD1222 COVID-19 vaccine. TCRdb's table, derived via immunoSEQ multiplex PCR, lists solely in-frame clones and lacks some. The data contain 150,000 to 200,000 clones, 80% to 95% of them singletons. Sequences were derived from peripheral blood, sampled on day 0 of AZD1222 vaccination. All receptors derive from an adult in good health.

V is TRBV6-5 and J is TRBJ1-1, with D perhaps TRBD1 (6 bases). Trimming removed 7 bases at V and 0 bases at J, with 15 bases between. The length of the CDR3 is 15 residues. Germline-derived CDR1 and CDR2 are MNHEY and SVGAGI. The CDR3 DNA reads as TGTGCCAGCACCAGAGCGGGACAACTGAACACTGAAGCTTTCTTT. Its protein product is CASTRAGQLNTEAFF.

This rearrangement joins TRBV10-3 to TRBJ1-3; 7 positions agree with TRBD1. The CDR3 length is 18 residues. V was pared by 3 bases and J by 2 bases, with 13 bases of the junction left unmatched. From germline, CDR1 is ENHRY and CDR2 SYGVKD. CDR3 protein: CAISDPQASGGPGNTIYF. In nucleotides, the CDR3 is TGTGCCATCAGTGATCCTCAAGCTTCAGGGGGACCTGGAAACACCATATATTTT.

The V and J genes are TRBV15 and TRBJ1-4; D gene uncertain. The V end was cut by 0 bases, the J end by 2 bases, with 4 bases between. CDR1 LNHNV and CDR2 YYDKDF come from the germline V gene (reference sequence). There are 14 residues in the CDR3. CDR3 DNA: TGTGCCACCAGCAGAGAATCGACTAATGAAAAACTGTTTTTT. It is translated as CATSRESTNEKLFF.

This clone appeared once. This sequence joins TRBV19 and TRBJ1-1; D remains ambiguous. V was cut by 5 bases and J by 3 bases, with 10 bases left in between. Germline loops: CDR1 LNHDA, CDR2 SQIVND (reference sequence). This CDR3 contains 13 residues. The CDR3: CASSWDLHTEAFF. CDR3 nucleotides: TGTGCCAGTAGTTGGGATTTGCACACTGAAGCTTTCTTT.

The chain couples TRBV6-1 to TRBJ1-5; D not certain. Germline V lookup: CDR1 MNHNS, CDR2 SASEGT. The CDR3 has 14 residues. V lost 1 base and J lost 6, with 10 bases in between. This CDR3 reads CASSEEWGTQPQHF. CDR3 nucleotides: TGTGCCAGCAGTGAAGAATGGGGAACTCAGCCCCAGCATTTT.

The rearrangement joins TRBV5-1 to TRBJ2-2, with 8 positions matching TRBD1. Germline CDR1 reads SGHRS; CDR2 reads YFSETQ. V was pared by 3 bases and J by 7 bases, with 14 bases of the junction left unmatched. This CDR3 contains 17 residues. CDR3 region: CASSSLGGRGRDGELFF. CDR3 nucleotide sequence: TGCGCCAGCAGCTCCCTCGGCGGCAGGGGGCGCGACGGGGAGCTGTTTTTT.

The CDR3 reads CASRSQERTNEKLFF. The CDR3 DNA reads as TGTGCCAGCAGGTCCCAGGAGCGAACTAATGAAAAACTGTTTTTT. The J gene is TRBJ1-4, the V gene TRBV5-6; no firm D call. Trimming took off 5 bases at V and 1 base at J, with 12 bases between the two ends. The CDR3 has 15 amino acids. The germline V gene has CDR1 SGHDT and CDR2 YYEEEE.

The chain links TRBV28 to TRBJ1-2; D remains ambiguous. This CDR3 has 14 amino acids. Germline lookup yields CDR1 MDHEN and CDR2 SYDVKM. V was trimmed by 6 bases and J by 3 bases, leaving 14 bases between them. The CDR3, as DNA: TGTGCCAGCAGGCCTTCCCTTGGTCACTATGGCTACACCTTC. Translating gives CASRPSLGHYGYTF.

Here the CDR3 DNA reads TGCGCCAGCAGCCAAGACAGGGGGGCCACTGAAGCTTTCTTT. It yields the protein CASSQDRGATEAFF. The rearrangement links TRBV5-1 to TRBJ1-1; 9 bases line up with TRBD1. Germline V gene sequence: CDR1 SGHRS, CDR2 YFSETQ. V shed 4 bases and J 4 bases; nucleotides not matched to a gene: 5. CDR3 length: 14 residues. Variable domain in full (rest from reference TRBV5-1 and TRBJ1-1): KAGVTQTPRYLIKTRGQQVTLSCSPISGHRSVSWYQQTPGQGLQFLFEYFSETQRNKGNFPGRFSGRQFSNSRSEMNVSTLELGDSALYLCASSQDRGATEAFFGQGTRLTVV.

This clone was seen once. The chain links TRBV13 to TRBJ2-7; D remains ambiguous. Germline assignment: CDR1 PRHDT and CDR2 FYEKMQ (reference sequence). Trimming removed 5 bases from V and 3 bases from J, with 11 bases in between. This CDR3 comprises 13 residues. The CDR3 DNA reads TGTGCCAGCAGCCCGAAGCAGCGCTACGAGCAGTACTTC. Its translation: CASSPKQRYEQYF.